At least ten counts were recorded for the clone carrying this TCR beta chain. Its antigen remains unknown. CDR1 is MDHEN, CDR2 SYDVKM, per germline. V shed 5 bases, J shed 1 base, and the junction held 3 bases outside the gene matches. The CDR3 is made up of 15 amino acids. The record originates from a study of neurological immune-mediated disorders. General study results and limits: In HTLV-1-associated myelopathy, TCR clonal expansion was greatest, whereas multiple sclerosis had the least, falling below healthy controls. In multiple sclerosis patients, the repertoire cluster was unrelated to clinical or MRI findings.

The cDNA was synthesized by means of template-switch 5'RACE, which was carried out with 10-nucleotide random UMIs. Sequencing runs each generated in excess of 180 million TCR-beta sequences derived from 15-18 subjects. A single record per CDR3 protein comes from TCRdb applying MiXCR to the 5' RACE reads. The table records 70,000 or so distinct CDR3 sequences, about 3% of them present only once. The sequencing sample was made of PBMCs. The clonotype originates from a woman aged 45-60 years with multiple sclerosis. The chain links TRBV28 to TRBJ2-2; 8 nucleotides line up with TRBD1. The CDR3 here is CASSRQGLNTGELFF. The DNA for the CDR3 is TGTGCCAGCAGTCGACAGGGGTTGAACACCGGGGAGCTGTTTTTT.